The 32 T cell receptor beta chains listed next were all sequenced from one sample in a study of blood T cell repertoires in COVID-19. Profiling relied on immunoSEQ multiplex PCR, and the TCRdb table lists in-frame clones only, not all of them. The sample includes 200,000 to 250,000 clones, nearly 90% of them seen just once. What was sequenced was peripheral blood. These receptors were collected from a man between 18 and 35 years old with active or convalescent COVID-19.

The count of this clone is one. The J gene is TRBJ2-2, the V gene TRBV28; 7 nucleotides align to TRBD2. V lost 0 bases and J lost 2; bases outside the gene matches: 6. Germline CDR1 is MDHEN and CDR2 is SYDVKM. The CDR3 extends over 17 amino acids. The CDR3 nucleotides read TGTGCCAGCAGTTTATGGAGTGGGAGGGGAAACACCGGGGAGCTGTTTTTT. Translated, it gives CASSLWSGRGNTGELFF. The full variable domain, completed using reference TRBV28 and TRBJ2-2, is DVKVTQSSRYLVKRTGEKVFLECVQDMDHENMFWYRQDPGLGLRLIYFSYDVKMKEKGDIPEGYSVSREKKERFSLILESASTNQTSMYLCASSLWSGRGNTGELFFGEGSRLTVL.

This chain uses TRBV9 with TRBJ1-6, with 10 bases aligning to TRBD1. Losses at the gene ends were 3 bases for V and 9 bases for J; bases not matched to a gene: 3. The CDR3 is made up of 14 amino acids. The germline CDR1 and CDR2 sequences are SGDLS and YYNGEE. Written as DNA, the CDR3 is TGTGCCAGCAGCGAGACAGGGGGCTTTTCACCCCTCCACTTT. Amino acid sequence: CASSETGGFSPLHF.

The chain carries TRBV5-6 and TRBJ1-2; no clear D gene. V was shortened by 1 base and J by 1 base, with 8 bases between the two germline ends. Looked up from germline, CDR1 is SGHDT and CDR2 is YYEEEE. The CDR3 totals 14 residues. This CDR3 is CASSLTVVNYGYTF. The CDR3 region has the DNA TGTGCCAGCAGCTTGACAGTAGTTAACTATGGCTACACCTTC.

This chain links TRBV7-9 with TRBJ2-3, with 7 bases lining up with TRBD2. With V trimmed by 5 bases and J by 1 base, 3 bases remained unmatched. Germline lookup yields CDR1 SEHNR and CDR2 FQNEAQ (reference sequence). The length of the CDR3 is 14 residues. CDR3 DNA: TGTGCCAGCAGCCCTAGCGGAGGCACAGATACGCAGTATTTT. Its translation is CASSPSGGTDTQYF.

The chain uses TRBV12-5 and TRBJ1-1; maybe TRBD1 (5 bases). The CDR3 totals 15 residues. The germline CDR1 and CDR2 sequences are LGHNT and FRNRAP. V was trimmed by 0 bases and J by 3 bases, leaving 11 bases between them. The CDR3 loop is CASGLVAGGYTEAFF. The CDR3 region has the DNA TGTGCTAGTGGTTTGGTAGCGGGGGGGTACACTGAAGCTTTCTTT. The full variable domain, with the rest looked up from reference TRBV12-5 and TRBJ1-1, is DARVTQTPRHKVTEMGQEVTMRCQPILGHNTVFWYRQTMMQGLELLAYFRNRAPLDDSGMPKDRFSAEMPDATLATLKIQPSEPRDSAVYFCASGLVAGGYTEAFFGQGTRLTVV.

The V call is TRBV5-1, the J call TRBJ1-4; the D is unclear. Germline V lookup: CDR1 SGHRS, CDR2 YFSETQ. The CDR3 is 13 residues long. Trimming took off 4 bases at V and 13 bases at J, with 17 bases between the two ends. DNA of the CDR3: TGCGCCAGCAGCCTCCGTCCCACGGAGAGACTGTTTTTT. Protein sequence: CASSLRPTERLFF. The full variable domain, completed using reference TRBV5-1 and TRBJ1-4, is KAGVTQTPRYLIKTRGQQVTLSCSPISGHRSVSWYQQTPGQGLQFLFEYFSETQRNKGNFPGRFSGRQFSNSRSEMNVSTLELGDSALYLCASSLRPTERLFFGSGTQLSVL.

The chain recombines TRBV6-6 with TRBJ2-1, with D possibly TRBD1 on 6 matching bases. The CDR3 is 18 amino acids. V was trimmed by 5 bases and J by 0 bases, leaving 20 bases between them. Germline V gene lookup returns CDR1 MNHNY and CDR2 SVGAGI (reference sequence). The CDR3 here is CASSRVINRASSYNEQFF. CDR3 sequence (DNA): TGTGCCAGCAGTCGCGTGATCAACAGGGCCAGCTCCTACAATGAGCAGTTCTTC.

The V gene is TRBV19, the J gene TRBJ2-1; 9 nucleotides line up with TRBD2. V was pared by 6 bases and J by 9 bases, with 9 bases of the junction left unmatched. Germline loops: CDR1 LNHDA, CDR2 SQIVND (reference sequence). The CDR3 consists of 14 residues. CDR3 sequence: CASRTGTSFGEQFF. CDR3 in DNA: TGTGCCAGTAGAACCGGGACTAGCTTCGGTGAGCAGTTCTTC.

The chain employs TRBV29-1 and TRBJ1-3; 7 nucleotides line up with TRBD1. V shed 7 bases, J shed 2 bases, and the junction held 5 bases outside the gene matches. This CDR3 contains 13 residues. Germline V gene lookup returns CDR1 SQVTM and CDR2 ANQGSEA. The CDR3 DNA reads as TGCAGCGGAGGGGGCGCGACTGGAAACACCATATATTTT. Translating gives CSGGGATGNTIYF.

The CDR3 region has the DNA TGCGCCAGCAGCCAGGGACACCTCTCTGGAAACACCATATATTTT. Translation: CASSQGHLSGNTIYF. The V and J genes are TRBV4-3 and TRBJ1-3, with a tentative D call TRBD1 (6 bases). Germline-derived CDR1 and CDR2 are LGHNA and YSLEER. V was trimmed by 3 bases and J by 0 bases, leaving 9 bases between them. The CDR3 loop spans 15 amino acids.

The V call is TRBV19, the J call TRBJ2-3; 9 bases are a match to TRBD2. Germline trimming cut 1 base from V and 2 bases from J; bases unmatched to any gene: 7. There are 17 residues in the CDR3. Germline CDR1 reads LNHDA; CDR2 reads SQIVND (reference sequence). The CDR3 region is CASSIGKAGGPTDTQYF. Here the CDR3 DNA reads TGTGCCAGTAGTATAGGGAAAGCGGGGGGCCCCACAGATACGCAGTATTTT.

This clone was recorded once. The gene calls are TRBV5-4 and TRBJ2-5, with no clear D. The CDR3 consists of 15 residues. From germline, CDR1 is SGHNT and CDR2 YYREEE (reference sequence). The V gene lost 0 bases and the J gene lost 7 bases, with 16 bases spanning the gap. CDR3 region: CASSLETERRVTQYF. CDR3 nucleotide sequence: TGTGCCAGCAGCTTGGAGACGGAGCGACGGGTGACCCAGTACTTC.

The chain is built from TRBV2 and TRBJ1-5; D uncertain. The V end was cut by 5 bases, the J end by 2 bases, with 22 bases between. Germline CDR1 SNHLY, CDR2 FYNNEI. CDR3 length: 18 residues. The CDR3 protein is CASSPMRSGGVGNQPQHF. The CDR3 DNA is TGTGCCAGCAGTCCCATGAGGTCGGGAGGTGTTGGCAATCAGCCCCAGCATTTT. The full variable domain, rest sourced from reference TRBV2 and TRBJ1-5, is EPEVTQTPSHQVTQMGQEVILRCVPISNHLYFYWYRQILGQKVEFLVSFYNNEISEKSEIFDDQFSVERPDGSNFTLKIRSTKLEDSAMYFCASSPMRSGGVGNQPQHFGDGTRLSIL.

The V call is TRBV5-1, the J call TRBJ2-7, with 10 positions matching TRBD1. In germline, CDR1 is SGHRS, CDR2 YFSETQ. V shed 4 bases and J 6 bases; nucleotides not matched to a gene: 13. The CDR3 covers 16 residues. The CDR3: CASSPSTGTGVFEQYF. CDR3 nucleotides: TGCGCCAGCAGCCCATCGACCGGGACAGGGGTTTTCGAGCAGTACTTC.

The chain couples TRBV6-5 to TRBJ1-4; D perhaps matches TRBD1 (5 bases). This CDR3 comprises 15 residues. V was trimmed by 6 bases and J by 6 bases, leaving 17 bases between them. CDR1 MNHEY and CDR2 SVGAGI come from the germline V gene. In DNA form, the CDR3 reads TGTGCCAGCAGCCTCCCCGGGGGTGGAGATGAAAAACTGTTTTTT. Its translation: CASSLPGGGDEKLFF.

This chain uses TRBV4-3 with TRBJ2-7; tentative D call: TRBD1 (5 bases). This CDR3 spans 15 amino acids. Trimming pared 1 base from V and 2 bases from J, leaving 12 bases between. CDR1 is LGHNA and CDR2 is YSLEER in the germline V gene. The CDR3 coding sequence is TGCGCCAGCAGCCAAGGCCAGGGAACCACCTACGAGCAGTACTTC. Translating gives CASSQGQGTTYEQYF.

V gene TRBV19 combines with J gene TRBJ2-7, with 7 bases aligning to TRBD1. The CDR3 length is 14 residues. Germline V gives CDR1 LNHDA, CDR2 SQIVND (reference sequence). V gave up 4 bases and J gave up 4 bases; unmatched junction bases: 7. The CDR3 region is CASSKPGQRYEQYF. The CDR3 DNA sequence: TGTGCCAGTAGTAAACCGGGACAGCGATACGAGCAGTACTTC.

V usage is TRBV28 and J usage is TRBJ2-3; weak D call: TRBD2 (5 bases). V lost 3 bases, J lost 0 bases, and 13 bases lay in between. The germline CDR1 and CDR2 sequences are MDHEN and SYDVKM. This CDR3 has 16 residues. The CDR3 DNA reads TGTGCCAGCAGTTTCTCGGTTAGGGAGAGCACAGATACGCAGTATTTT. The encoded protein is CASSFSVRESTDTQYF.

The chain has TRBV7-9 and TRBJ1-2, with D possibly TRBD1 on 6 matching bases. Trimming removed 5 bases from V and 6 bases from J, with 19 bases in between. There are 15 residues in the CDR3. Germline CDR1 SEHNR, CDR2 FQNEAQ (reference sequence). CDR3 bases: TGTGCCAGCAGCCAGACGCAGGGGACCCACAATGGCTACACCTTC. Its translation is CASSQTQGTHNGYTF.

There are a few counts of this clone. The chain employs TRBV2 and TRBJ1-2, with a weak D call TRBD1 (6 bases). The CDR3 loop spans 13 amino acids. Between the trimmed V and J ends, which lost 5 bases and 8 bases, there was a span of 15 bases. The V gene's germline CDR1 is SNHLY and CDR2 FYNNEI. The chain's CDR3 is CASSPWDTVGYTF. The CDR3 coding sequence is TGTGCCAGCAGTCCCTGGGACACCGTCGGCTACACCTTC.

This clone is a singleton in its sample. The chain links TRBV11-2 to TRBJ2-1; maybe TRBD2 (5 bases). The CDR3 has 15 amino acids. CDR1 is SGHAT and CDR2 is FQNNGV in the germline V gene. Deletions cut 0 bases from V and 0 bases from J, with 6 bases between. This CDR3 is CASSLEGSSYNEQFF. In DNA, the CDR3 is TGTGCCAGCAGCTTAGAAGGGAGCTCCTACAATGAGCAGTTCTTC.

The V and J genes are TRBV7-2 and TRBJ1-4; 7 bases fit TRBD1. This CDR3 is built from 15 residues. Germline loops: CDR1 SGHTA, CDR2 FQGNSA. J lost 4 bases, V lost 5 bases, and 7 bases had no gene match. The CDR3, as DNA: TGTGCCAGCAGCCCATGGGGACAGCTTAATGAAAAACTGTTTTTT. It specifies CASSPWGQLNEKLFF.

With regard to this clone: A read error may account for a junction end that differs from germline. V gene TRBV7-2 combines with J gene TRBJ1-5, with D unclear. CDR1 SGHTA and CDR2 FQGNSA come from the germline V gene. This CDR3 comprises 13 residues. CDR3 bases: TGTGCCAGTAGCTTAGGGTTTGGCCAGCCCCAGCATTTT. As protein: CASSLGFGQPQHF.

The gene calls are TRBV19 and TRBJ2-1; weak D call: TRBD2 (5 bases). The CDR3 consists of 12 residues. The V gene lost 3 bases and the J gene lost 7 bases, with 7 bases spanning the gap. Germline CDR1 reads LNHDA; CDR2 reads SQIVND (reference sequence). The CDR3 nucleotides read TGTGCCAGTAGTATGACGGGAAATGAGCAGTTCTTC. This encodes CASSMTGNEQFF.

V and J are TRBV19 and TRBJ2-2; 7 bases match TRBD2. V lost 3 bases to trimming and J lost 0 bases; unmatched junction nucleotides: 1. This CDR3 is 15 amino acids long. The germline gives CDR1 LNHDA, CDR2 SQIVND (reference sequence). The CDR3 DNA follows: TGTGCCAGTAGTATTCTAGCGGCGAACACCGGGGAGCTGTTTTTT. It specifies CASSILAANTGELFF.

The V call is TRBV18, the J call TRBJ1-4, with D perhaps matching TRBD1 (6 bases). The germline gives CDR1 KGHSH, CDR2 LQKENI. The length of the CDR3 is 16 residues. Trimming shortened V by 2 bases and J by 0 bases, and 10 bases separated the two germline ends. CDR3 sequence (DNA): TGTGCCAGCTCACCAGGACAGTTATCAACTAATGAAAAACTGTTTTTT. This codes for CASSPGQLSTNEKLFF.

This sequence joins TRBV7-9 and TRBJ1-6; unclear D gene. Per germline, CDR1 SEHNR and CDR2 FQNEAQ (reference sequence). Trimming left V 5 bases short and J 7 bases short, with 9 bases between. The CDR3 has 13 amino acids. This CDR3 is CASSPTGNSPLHF. As DNA, the CDR3 is TGTGCCAGCAGCCCAACCGGGAATTCACCCCTCCACTTT.

V and J are TRBV7-9 and TRBJ2-7; D perhaps matches TRBD1 (6 bases). CDR3 length equals 17 residues. The germline gives CDR1 SEHNR, CDR2 FQNEAQ (reference sequence). Trimming took off 5 bases at V and 3 bases at J, with 23 bases between the two ends. Here the CDR3 reads CASSKFQGLGLDYEQYF. The DNA for the CDR3 is TGTGCCAGCAGCAAATTCCAGGGGCTCGGTCTAGACTACGAGCAGTACTTC.

The sample holds a few counts of this clone. This chain joins TRBV7-3 and TRBJ1-6; weak D call: TRBD1 (5 bases). Germline assignment: CDR1 SGHTA and CDR2 FQGTGA. V was trimmed by 5 bases and J by 7 bases, leaving 21 bases between them. This CDR3 spans 17 amino acids. Here the CDR3 reads CASSPGRMTEANSPLHF. CDR3 DNA sequence: TGTGCCAGCAGCCCTGGACGGATGACAGAAGCAAATTCACCCCTCCACTTT.

J is TRBJ2-7 and V is TRBV28; a possible D gene is TRBD1 (6 bases). V was shortened by 5 bases and J by 3 bases, with 11 bases between the two germline ends. This CDR3 contains 13 residues. The germline gives CDR1 MDHEN, CDR2 SYDVKM. CDR3 sequence reads: CASSGGQHYEQYF. In nucleotides, the CDR3 is TGTGCCAGCAGTGGCGGACAGCACTACGAGCAGTACTTC. Drawing the rest from reference TRBV28 and TRBJ2-7, the complete variable domain is DVKVTQSSRYLVKRTGEKVFLECVQDMDHENMFWYRQDPGLGLRLIYFSYDVKMKEKGDIPEGYSVSREKKERFSLILESASTNQTSMYLCASSGGQHYEQYFGPGTRLTVT.

V is TRBV19 and J is TRBJ2-1, with 9 positions matching TRBD2. V shed 5 bases and J 10 bases; nucleotides not matched to a gene: 12. Germline-derived CDR1 and CDR2 are LNHDA and SQIVND (reference sequence). This CDR3 has 15 amino acids. As DNA, the CDR3 is TGTGCCAGTAGTCTGGTTAGCGGGAGTGGAGCGGAGCAGTTCTTC. As protein: CASSLVSGSGAEQFF.

This clone was observed once. The chain is built from TRBV6-2 or TRBV6-3 and TRBJ2-3; 7 bases map to TRBD2. Trimming took 6 bases from V and 6 from J; bases not matched to a gene: 15. Germline values: CDR1 MNHEY, CDR2 SVGEGT. CDR3 size: 16 residues. This CDR3 is CASSPGLVDASDTQYF. DNA for the CDR3: TGTGCCAGCAGCCCCGGACTAGTCGATGCGTCGGATACGCAGTATTTT.